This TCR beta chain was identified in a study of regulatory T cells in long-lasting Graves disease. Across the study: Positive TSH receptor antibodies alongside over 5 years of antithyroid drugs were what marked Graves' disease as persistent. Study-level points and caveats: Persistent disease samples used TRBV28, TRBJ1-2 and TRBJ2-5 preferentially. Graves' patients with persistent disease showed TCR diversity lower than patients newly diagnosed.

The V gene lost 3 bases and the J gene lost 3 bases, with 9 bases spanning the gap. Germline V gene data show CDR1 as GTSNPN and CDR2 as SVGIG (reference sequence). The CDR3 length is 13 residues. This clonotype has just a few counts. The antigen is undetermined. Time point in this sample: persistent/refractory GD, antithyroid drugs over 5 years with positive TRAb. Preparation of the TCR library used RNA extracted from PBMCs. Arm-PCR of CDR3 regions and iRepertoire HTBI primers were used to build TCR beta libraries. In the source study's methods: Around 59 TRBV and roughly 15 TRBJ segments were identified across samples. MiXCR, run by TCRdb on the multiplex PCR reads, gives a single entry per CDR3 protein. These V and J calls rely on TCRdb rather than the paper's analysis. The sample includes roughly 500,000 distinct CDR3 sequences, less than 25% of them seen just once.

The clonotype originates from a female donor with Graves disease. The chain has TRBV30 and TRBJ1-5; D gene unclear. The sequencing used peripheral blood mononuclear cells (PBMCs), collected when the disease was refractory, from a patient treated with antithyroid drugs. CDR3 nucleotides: TGTGCCTGGAGCGACGGTTTCAATCAGCCCCAGCATTTT. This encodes CAWSDGFNQPQHF.